Shown below are 6 T cell receptor beta chains from a single sample sequenced in a study of CD8 T cells in ankylosing spondylitis. MiXCR, applied by TCRdb to the 5' RACE reads, yields one record per CDR3 protein. The sample consists of approximately 240,000 distinct CDR3 sequences, roughly a quarter of them appearing once. Sequenced: blood, either unsorted or a sorted T cell fraction (not recorded which). The receptors shown here come from a male donor with ankylosing spondylitis or in good health (not recorded which).

The rearrangement links TRBV4-2 to TRBJ2-1; 9 positions match TRBD1. The CDR3 is made up of 19 amino acids. With 2 bases clipped from V and 7 bases from J, the junction kept 18 bases outside the gene matches. Germline V gene lookup returns CDR1 LGHNA and CDR2 YNFKEQ. CDR3 loop: CASSQLPGQGNKWGNEQFF. The CDR3 DNA is TGTGCCAGCAGCCAACTCCCGGGACAGGGTAACAAATGGGGGAATGAGCAGTTCTTC.

The gene calls are TRBV6-5 and TRBJ1-4; no clear D. The V end lost 1 base, the J end lost 4 bases, and 4 bases lay between the germline ends. From germline, CDR1 is MNHEY and CDR2 SVGAGI. CDR3 length equals 13 residues. The DNA of the CDR3 is TGTGCCAGCAGTTACTACAGTAATGAAAAACTGTTTTTT. This codes for CASSYYSNEKLFF.

This clonotype came up many times. This chain links TRBV29-1 with TRBJ2-7; no definite D call. The ends were cut back, 3 bases at V and 7 bases at J, with 19 bases in the middle. The CDR3 consists of 14 residues. Germline CDR1 is SQVTM and CDR2 is ANQGSEA. CDR3 sequence reads: CSVETPQGSLEQYF. In nucleotides, the CDR3 is TGCAGCGTTGAGACTCCACAAGGATCCCTGGAGCAGTACTTC.

This clonotype was counted at least ten times. V and J are TRBV20-1 and TRBJ2-7, with D tentatively TRBD1 (5 bases). Germline-derived CDR1 and CDR2 are DFQATT and SNEGSKA (reference sequence). Trimming left V 7 bases short and J 4 bases short, with 14 bases between. The CDR3 loop spans 12 amino acids. CDR3 amino acids: CSVAQGSYEQYF. DNA for the CDR3: TGCAGTGTTGCGCAGGGTTCGTACGAGCAGTACTTC.

This clonotype appeared many times. The genes are TRBV9 and TRBJ2-1; TRBD1 is a possible D gene (6 bases). Germline lookup yields CDR1 SGDLS and CDR2 YYNGEE. V was trimmed by 4 bases and J by 14 bases, leaving 22 bases between them. CDR3 size: 14 residues. The CDR3 is CASSTMDSPGSKFF. In DNA form, the CDR3 reads TGTGCCAGCAGCACTATGGACAGTCCGGGCAGTAAGTTCTTC.

This clonotype was picked up many times. This rearrangement joins TRBV7-9 to TRBJ2-1, with 7 bases aligning to TRBD1. The germline CDR1 and CDR2 sequences are SEHNR and FQNEAQ (reference sequence). This CDR3 region has 16 residues. J gave up 4 bases and V 5 bases, and 11 bases lay outside the gene matches. The CDR3 nucleotides are TGTGCCAGCAGCCCCCAAGACAGGGTGGGGTACAATGAGCAGTTCTTC. It codes for CASSPQDRVGYNEQFF.